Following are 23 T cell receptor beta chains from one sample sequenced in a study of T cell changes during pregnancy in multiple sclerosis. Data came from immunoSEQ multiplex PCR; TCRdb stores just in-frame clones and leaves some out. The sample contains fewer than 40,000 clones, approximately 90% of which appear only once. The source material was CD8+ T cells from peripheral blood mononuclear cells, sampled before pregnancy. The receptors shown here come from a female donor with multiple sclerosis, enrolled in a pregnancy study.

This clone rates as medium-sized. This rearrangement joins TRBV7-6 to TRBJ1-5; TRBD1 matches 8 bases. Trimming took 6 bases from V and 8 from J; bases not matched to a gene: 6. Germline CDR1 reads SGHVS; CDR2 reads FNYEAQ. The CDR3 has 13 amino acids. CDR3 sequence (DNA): TGTGCCAGCAGTACAGGGGGGTTCGAGCCCCAGCATTTT. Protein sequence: CASSTGGFEPQHF.

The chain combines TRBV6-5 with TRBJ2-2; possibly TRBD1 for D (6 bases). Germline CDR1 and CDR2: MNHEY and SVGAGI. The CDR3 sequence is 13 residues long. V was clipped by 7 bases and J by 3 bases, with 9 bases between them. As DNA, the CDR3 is TGTGCCAGCAACAGGGCCCACACCGGGGAGCTGTTTTTT. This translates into CASNRAHTGELFF.

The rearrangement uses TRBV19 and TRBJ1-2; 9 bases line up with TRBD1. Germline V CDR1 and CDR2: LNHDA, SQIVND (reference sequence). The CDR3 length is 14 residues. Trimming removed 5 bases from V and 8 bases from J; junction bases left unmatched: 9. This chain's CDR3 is CASSSGTGLWGYTF. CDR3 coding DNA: TGTGCCAGTAGTTCCGGGACAGGGTTATGGGGCTACACCTTC.

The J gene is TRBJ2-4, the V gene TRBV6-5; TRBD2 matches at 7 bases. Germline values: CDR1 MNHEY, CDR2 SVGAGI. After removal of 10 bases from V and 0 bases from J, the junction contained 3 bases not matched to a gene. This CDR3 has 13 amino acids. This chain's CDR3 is CATGGGAKNIQYF. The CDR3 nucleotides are TGTGCCACAGGCGGGGGAGCCAAAAACATTCAGTACTTC.

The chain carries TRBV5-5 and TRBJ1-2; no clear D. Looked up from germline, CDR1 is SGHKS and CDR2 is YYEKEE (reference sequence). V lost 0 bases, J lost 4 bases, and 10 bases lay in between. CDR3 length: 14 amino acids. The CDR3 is CASSLVRVPYGYTF. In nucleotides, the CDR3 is TGTGCCAGCAGCTTGGTCCGGGTACCCTATGGCTACACCTTC.

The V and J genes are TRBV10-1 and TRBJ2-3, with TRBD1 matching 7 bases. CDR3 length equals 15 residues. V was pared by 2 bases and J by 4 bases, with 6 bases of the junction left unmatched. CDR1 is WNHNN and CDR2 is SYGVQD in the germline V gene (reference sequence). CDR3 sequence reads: CASSETGQVADTQYF. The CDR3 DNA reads TGCGCCAGCAGTGAGACCGGACAGGTCGCAGATACGCAGTATTTT.

The CDR3 is CASGLVTGSSPEAFF. The CDR3 coding sequence is TGTGCTAGTGGTTTGGTAACAGGGAGTTCGCCTGAAGCTTTCTTT. This rearrangement joins TRBV12-5 to TRBJ1-1, with D perhaps matching TRBD1 (6 bases). The CDR3 has 15 residues. The ends were cut back, 0 bases at V and 6 bases at J, with 14 bases in the middle. Germline CDR1 is LGHNT and CDR2 is FRNRAP.

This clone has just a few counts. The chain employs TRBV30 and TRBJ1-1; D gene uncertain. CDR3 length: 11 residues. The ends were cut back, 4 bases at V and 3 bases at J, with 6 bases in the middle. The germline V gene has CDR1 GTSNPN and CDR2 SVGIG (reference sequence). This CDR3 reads CAWTPDTEAFF. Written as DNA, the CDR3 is TGTGCCTGGACCCCGGACACTGAAGCTTTCTTT.

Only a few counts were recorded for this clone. In DNA, the CDR3 is TGTGCCAGCAGCGCCGAGGTTATTGGCTACACCTTC. This encodes CASSAEVIGYTF. The J gene is TRBJ1-2, the V gene TRBV9, with D unresolved. Deletions cut 3 bases from V and 7 bases from J, with 10 bases between. This CDR3 has 12 amino acids. Germline V lookup: CDR1 SGDLS, CDR2 YYNGEE.

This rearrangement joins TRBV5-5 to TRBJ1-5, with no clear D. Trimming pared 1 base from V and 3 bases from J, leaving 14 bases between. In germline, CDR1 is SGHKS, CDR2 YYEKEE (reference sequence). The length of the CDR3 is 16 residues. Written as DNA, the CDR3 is TGTGCCAGCAGCTTGTCAGTTTTGGAGCACAATCAGCCCCAGCATTTT. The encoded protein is CASSLSVLEHNQPQHF.

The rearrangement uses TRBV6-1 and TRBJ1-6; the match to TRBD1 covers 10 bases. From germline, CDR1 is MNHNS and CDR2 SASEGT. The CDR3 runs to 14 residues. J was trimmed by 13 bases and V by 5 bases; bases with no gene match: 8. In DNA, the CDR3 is TGTGCCAGCAGTACGGGACAGGGGCCTGATCCCCTCCACTTT. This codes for CASSTGQGPDPLHF.

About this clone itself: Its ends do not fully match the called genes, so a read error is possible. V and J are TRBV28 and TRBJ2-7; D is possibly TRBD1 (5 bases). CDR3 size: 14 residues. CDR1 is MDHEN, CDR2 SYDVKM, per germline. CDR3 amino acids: CASSLWTRVSSGHF. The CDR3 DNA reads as TGTGCCAGCAGTTTGTGGACAAGAGTAAGTTCAGGGCACTTC.

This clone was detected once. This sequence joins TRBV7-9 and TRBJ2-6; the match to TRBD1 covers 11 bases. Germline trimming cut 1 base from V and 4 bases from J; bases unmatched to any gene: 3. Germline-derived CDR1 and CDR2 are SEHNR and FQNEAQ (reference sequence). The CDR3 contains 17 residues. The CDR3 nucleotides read TGTGCCAGCAGCTTAGGGACAGGGGGCTCAGGGGCCAACGTCCTGACTTTC. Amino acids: CASSLGTGGSGANVLTF.

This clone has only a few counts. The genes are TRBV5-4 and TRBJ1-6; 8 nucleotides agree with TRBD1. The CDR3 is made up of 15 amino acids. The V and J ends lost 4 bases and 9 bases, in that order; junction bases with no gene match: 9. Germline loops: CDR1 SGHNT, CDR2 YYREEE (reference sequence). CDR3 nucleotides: TGTGCCAGCAGCGCGGGACAGGAGGTTGGTTCACCCCTCCACTTT. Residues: CASSAGQEVGSPLHF.

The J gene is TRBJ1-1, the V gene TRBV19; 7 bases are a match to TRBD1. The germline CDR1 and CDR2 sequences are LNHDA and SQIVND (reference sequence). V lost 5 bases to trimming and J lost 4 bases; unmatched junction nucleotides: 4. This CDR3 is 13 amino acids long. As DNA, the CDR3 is TGTGCCAGTAGTGCCGGGACAGCCACTGAAGCTTTCTTT. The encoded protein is CASSAGTATEAFF. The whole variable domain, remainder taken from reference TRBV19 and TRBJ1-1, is DGGITQSPKYLFRKEGQNVTLSCEQNLNHDAMYWYRQDPGQGLRLIYYSQIVNDFQKGDIAEGYSVSREKKESFPLTVTSAQKNPTAFYLCASSAGTATEAFFGQGTRLTVV.

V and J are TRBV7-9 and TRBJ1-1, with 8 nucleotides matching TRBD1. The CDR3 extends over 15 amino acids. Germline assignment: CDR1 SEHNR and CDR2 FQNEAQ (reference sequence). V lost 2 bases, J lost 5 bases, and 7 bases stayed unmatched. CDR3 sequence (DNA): TGTGCCAGCAGCTTACTCGGGACAGGTGGTACTGAAGCTTTCTTT. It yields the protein CASSLLGTGGTEAFF.

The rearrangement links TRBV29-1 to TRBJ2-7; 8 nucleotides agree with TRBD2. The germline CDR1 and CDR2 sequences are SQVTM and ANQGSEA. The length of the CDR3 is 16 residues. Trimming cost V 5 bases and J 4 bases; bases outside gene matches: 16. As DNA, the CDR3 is TGCAGCGTTAAGGGAGCGGGAGTAGGGGATTGGTACGAGCAGTACTTC. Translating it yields CSVKGAGVGDWYEQYF.

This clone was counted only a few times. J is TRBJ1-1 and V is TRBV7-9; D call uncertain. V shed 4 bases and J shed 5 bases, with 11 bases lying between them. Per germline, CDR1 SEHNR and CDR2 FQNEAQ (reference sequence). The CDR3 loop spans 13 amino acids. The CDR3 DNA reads TGTGCCAGCAGCTCTCTGGTCGAGACTGAAGCTTTCTTT. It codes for CASSSLVETEAFF.

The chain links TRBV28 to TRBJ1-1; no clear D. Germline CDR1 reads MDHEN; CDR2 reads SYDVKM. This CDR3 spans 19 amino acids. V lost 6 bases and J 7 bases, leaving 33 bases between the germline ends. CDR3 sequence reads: CASSYFFSTWRWGDLEAFF. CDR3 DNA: TGTGCCAGCAGCTACTTTTTCTCTACTTGGCGATGGGGAGATCTTGAAGCTTTCTTT.

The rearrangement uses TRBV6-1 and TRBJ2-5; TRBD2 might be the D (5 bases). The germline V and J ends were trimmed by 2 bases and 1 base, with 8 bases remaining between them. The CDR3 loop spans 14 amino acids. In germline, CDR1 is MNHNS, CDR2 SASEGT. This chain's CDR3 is CASSELGSQETQYF. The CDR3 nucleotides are TGTGCCAGCAGTGAATTGGGGAGCCAAGAGACCCAGTACTTC.

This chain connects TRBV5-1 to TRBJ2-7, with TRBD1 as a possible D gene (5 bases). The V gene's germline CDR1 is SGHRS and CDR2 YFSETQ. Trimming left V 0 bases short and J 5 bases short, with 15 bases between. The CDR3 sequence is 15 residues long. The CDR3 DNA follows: TGCGCCAGCAGCTTGGTCGGCAGGGCGGTCAACGAGCAGTACTTC. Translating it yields CASSLVGRAVNEQYF.

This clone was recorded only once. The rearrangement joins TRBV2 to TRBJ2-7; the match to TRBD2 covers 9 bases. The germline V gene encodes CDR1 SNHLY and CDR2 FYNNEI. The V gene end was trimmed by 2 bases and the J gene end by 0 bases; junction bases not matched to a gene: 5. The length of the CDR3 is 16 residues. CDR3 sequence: CASSESSGRFSYEQYF. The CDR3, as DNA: TGTGCCAGCAGTGAAAGTAGCGGGAGATTCTCCTACGAGCAGTACTTC.

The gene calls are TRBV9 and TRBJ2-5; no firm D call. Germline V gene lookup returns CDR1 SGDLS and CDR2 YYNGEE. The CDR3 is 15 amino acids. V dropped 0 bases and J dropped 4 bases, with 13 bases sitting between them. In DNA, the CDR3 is TGTGCCAGCAGCGTAGATAACTGGGCCAGAGAGACCCAGTACTTC. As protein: CASSVDNWARETQYF.